A single sample gave rise to the 28 T cell receptor beta chains below, sequenced in a study of T cell responses to AZD1222 COVID-19 vaccine. The method was immunoSEQ multiplex PCR; TCRdb's version includes in-frame clones alone and lacks a portion of them. The sample has more than 100,000 clones, about 87% seen once; the top ten hold around 8%. This specimen consisted of peripheral blood, obtained on day 0 of AZD1222 vaccination. The receptors shown here come from an adult in good health.

The chain combines TRBV24-1 with TRBJ2-3, with 12 bases identical to TRBD2. J was trimmed by 0 bases and V by 2 bases; bases with no gene match: 2. Germline values: CDR1 KGHDR, CDR2 SFDVKD. The CDR3 totals 17 residues. As DNA, the CDR3 is TGTGCCACCAGTGATTGGACTAGCGGGGCGAGCACAGATACGCAGTATTTT. Protein: CATSDWTSGASTDTQYF.

This chain uses TRBV28 with TRBJ2-2, with 8 bases lining up with TRBD1. V shed 7 bases, J shed 6 bases, and the junction held 13 bases outside the gene matches. Germline loops: CDR1 MDHEN, CDR2 SYDVKM. This CDR3 is 16 amino acids long. The CDR3 DNA reads TGTGCCAGCACCGATCCCAGGGGGCGCGGGGCCGGGGAGCTGTTTTTT. The encoded protein is CASTDPRGRGAGELFF.

The chain links TRBV18 to TRBJ2-1; 8 nucleotides align to TRBD2. V gave up 6 bases and J gave up 4 bases; unmatched junction bases: 8. Germline V gene data show CDR1 as KGHSH and CDR2 as LQKENI. CDR3 length equals 15 residues. Here the CDR3 reads CASSQSGGSYNEQFF. CDR3 nucleotide sequence: TGTGCCAGCTCTCAAAGCGGGGGCTCTTACAATGAGCAGTTCTTC.

A single count supports this clone. J is TRBJ1-2 and V is TRBV19; 11 bases align to TRBD1. Germline assignment: CDR1 LNHDA and CDR2 SQIVND (reference sequence). CDR3 length equals 12 residues. V shed 9 bases and J 5 bases; nucleotides not matched to a gene: 2. CDR3 coding DNA: TGTGCCAGCCGGGACAGGGGGTATGGCTACACCTTC. As protein: CASRDRGYGYTF.

The DNA for the CDR3 is TGTGCCAGTAGTATTACCCCAGGGCAGGGCGGATATTCACCCCTCCACTTT. Translated, it gives CASSITPGQGGYSPLHF. V gene TRBV19 combines with J gene TRBJ1-6, with D tentatively TRBD1 (5 bases). Germline V CDR1 and CDR2: LNHDA, SQIVND (reference sequence). The V gene lost 3 bases and the J gene lost 8 bases, with 20 bases spanning the gap. This CDR3 has 17 residues. Looking up the rest from reference TRBV19 and TRBJ1-6 gives the full variable domain: DGGITQSPKYLFRKEGQNVTLSCEQNLNHDAMYWYRQDPGQGLRLIYYSQIVNDFQKGDIAEGYSVSREKKESFPLTVTSAQKNPTAFYLCASSITPGQGGYSPLHFGNGTRLTVT.

This clone showed up just a few times. V usage is TRBV7-3 and J usage is TRBJ2-5, with D perhaps matching TRBD1 or TRBD2 (5 bases each). The CDR3 is 14 amino acids. The V end lost 5 bases, the J end lost 1 base, and 11 bases lay between the germline ends. CDR1 is SGHTA and CDR2 is FQGTGA in the germline V gene. The CDR3 nucleotides are TGTGCCAGCAGCCCTACAGGACTCCAAGAGACCCAGTACTTC. It specifies CASSPTGLQETQYF.

This chain links TRBV9 with TRBJ2-7, with 9 bases fitting TRBD2. The V segment lost 2 bases and the J segment 0 bases; nucleotides outside the gene matches: 9. This CDR3 region has 17 residues. Germline CDR1 is SGDLS and CDR2 is YYNGEE. CDR3 in amino acids: CASSVRPTSGYSYEQYF. Here the CDR3 DNA reads TGTGCCAGCAGCGTCCGACCTACTAGCGGGTACTCCTACGAGCAGTACTTC.

The CDR3 spells CASSAPSDDTEAFF. The CDR3 DNA reads as TGTGCCAGCAGCGCCCCTTCCGACGACACTGAAGCTTTCTTT. The chain couples TRBV9 to TRBJ1-1; D not certain. Trimming removed 3 bases at V and 3 bases at J, with 12 bases between. The germline V gene has CDR1 SGDLS and CDR2 YYNGEE. The CDR3 spans 14 residues.

In nucleotides, the CDR3 is TGTGCCAGCAGTTACTCGGCCAGGGAGGGGAACACTGAAGCTTTCTTT. Its protein is CASSYSAREGNTEAFF. The chain uses TRBV6-5 and TRBJ1-1, with D tentatively TRBD1 (5 bases). The CDR3 contains 16 residues. V lost 0 bases and J lost 1, with 12 bases in between. CDR1 is MNHEY and CDR2 is SVGAGI in the germline V gene.

The chain uses TRBV6-5 and TRBJ2-7, with TRBD1 as a possible D gene (5 bases). The CDR3 spans 15 residues. Germline V lookup: CDR1 MNHEY, CDR2 SVGAGI. The V end was cut by 0 bases, the J end by 3 bases, with 12 bases between. In DNA form, the CDR3 reads TGTGCCAGCAGTTACTCCCGCCAGGGCGGCTACGAGCAGTACTTC. Protein sequence: CASSYSRQGGYEQYF.

This clone was detected once. The chain couples TRBV4-1 to TRBJ2-5; 9 nucleotides agree with TRBD1. Germline V gene sequence: CDR1 MGHRA, CDR2 YSYEKL. V shed 2 bases and J 7 bases; nucleotides not matched to a gene: 17. The CDR3 has 18 residues. The CDR3 region is CASSQTLRPGTGLGTQYF. CDR3 in DNA: TGCGCCAGCAGCCAAACACTCCGTCCCGGGACAGGGTTGGGGACCCAGTACTTC.

This rearrangement joins TRBV5-8 to TRBJ2-7; D is unresolved. V lost 0 bases to trimming and J lost 5 bases, with 12 bases between them. The CDR3 contains 14 residues. CDR1 SGHTS and CDR2 YDEGEE come from the germline V gene. CDR3 sequence reads: CASSLGRLPHEQYF. DNA for the CDR3: TGTGCCAGCAGCTTGGGGCGGCTCCCCCACGAGCAGTACTTC.

This chain links TRBV11-2 with TRBJ2-7; D uncertain. Germline lookup yields CDR1 SGHAT and CDR2 FQNNGV. Trimming left V 3 bases short and J 3 bases short, with 9 bases between. The length of the CDR3 is 13 residues. The CDR3 reads CASSFGIDYEQYF. The CDR3 DNA is TGTGCCAGCAGCTTTGGGATAGACTACGAGCAGTACTTC. The full variable domain, completed using reference TRBV11-2 and TRBJ2-7, is EAGVAQSPRYKIIEKRQSVAFWCNPISGHATLYWYQQILGQGPKLLIQFQNNGVVDDSQLPKDRFSAERLKGVDSTLKIQPAKLEDSAVYLCASSFGIDYEQYFGPGTRLTVT.

The chain links TRBV19 to TRBJ2-5, with TRBD2 identical over 11 bases. Per the germline V gene, CDR1 is LNHDA and CDR2 is SQIVND (reference sequence). The CDR3 is 13 residues long. Germline trimming cut 8 bases from V and 4 bases from J; bases unmatched to any gene: 3. The CDR3 is CASGLAGGETQYF. The CDR3 DNA follows: TGTGCCAGTGGTCTAGCGGGGGGAGAGACCCAGTACTTC.

The chain is built from TRBV7-6 and TRBJ2-5; D call uncertain. Germline V gene sequence: CDR1 SGHVS, CDR2 FNYEAQ. The V gene lost 5 bases and the J gene lost 6 bases, with 19 bases spanning the gap. The CDR3 has 15 residues. This CDR3 reads CASSRDIGFLQTQYF. Here the CDR3 DNA reads TGTGCCAGCAGCAGAGACATTGGGTTCCTGCAGACCCAGTACTTC.

This chain joins TRBV18 and TRBJ1-2; 7 bases are shared with TRBD1. The junction had 5 bases not matched to a gene; V was cut back by 5 bases and J by 2 bases. Germline-derived CDR1 and CDR2 are KGHSH and LQKENI. This CDR3 has 14 residues. The CDR3 region is CASSTTGRNYGYTF. The CDR3 bases are TGTGCCAGCTCAACGACAGGGAGGAACTATGGCTACACCTTC.

V and J are TRBV7-9 and TRBJ2-4; D may match TRBD1 or TRBD2 (7 bases each). The V gene lost 0 bases and the J gene lost 8 bases, with 11 bases spanning the gap. Germline V lookup: CDR1 SEHNR, CDR2 FQNEAQ (reference sequence). The CDR3 has 14 amino acids. The CDR3 region has the DNA TGTGCCAGCAGCTTAGCCCAGGGGGGGGACATTCAGTACTTC. It specifies CASSLAQGGDIQYF.

The chain uses TRBV29-1 and TRBJ1-1; D unresolved. In germline, CDR1 is SQVTM, CDR2 ANQGSEA. V shed 3 bases and J shed 1 base, with 6 bases lying between them. CDR3 length: 12 amino acids. Here the CDR3 reads CSVERENTEAFF. DNA for the CDR3: TGCAGCGTTGAGAGGGAGAACACTGAAGCTTTCTTT.

The chain recombines TRBV7-2 with TRBJ2-5; the match to TRBD1 covers 8 bases. After removal of 6 bases from V and 4 bases from J, the junction contained 7 bases not matched to a gene. Germline CDR1 SGHTA, CDR2 FQGNSA. The length of the CDR3 is 14 residues. The CDR3 DNA follows: TGTGCCAGCAGTCGAACGGACAGGGTAGAGACCCAGTACTTC. As protein: CASSRTDRVETQYF. Full variable domain (outside the CDR3, taken from reference TRBV7-2 and TRBJ2-5): GAGVSQSPSNKVTEKGKDVELRCDPISGHTALYWYRQSLGQGLEFLIYFQGNSAPDKSGLPSDRFSAERTGGSVSTLTIQRTQQEDSAVYLCASSRTDRVETQYFGPGTRLLVL.

The chain couples TRBV14 to TRBJ2-1; D remains ambiguous. V was clipped by 0 bases and J by 4 bases, with 4 bases between them. Looked up from germline, CDR1 is SGHDN and CDR2 is FVKESK. This CDR3 spans 13 amino acids. Here the CDR3 reads CASSQDRYNEQFF. The CDR3, as DNA: TGTGCCAGCAGCCAAGATCGTTACAATGAGCAGTTCTTC.

The chain employs TRBV3-1 (or the pseudogene TRBV3-2) and TRBJ1-1, with D perhaps TRBD1 (6 bases). The CDR3 has 14 residues. CDR1 and CDR2 from the germline V gene are LGHDT and YNNKEL (reference sequence). Trimming left V 3 bases short and J 1 base short, with 9 bases between. In DNA form, the CDR3 reads TGTGCCAGCAGCCACCCCAGGGGGAACACTGAAGCTTTCTTT. Its protein is CASSHPRGNTEAFF.

This chain joins TRBV18 and TRBJ2-3; D remains unclear. The germline CDR1 and CDR2 sequences are KGHSH and LQKENI. V was pared by 3 bases and J by 4 bases, with 20 bases between. This CDR3 has 17 residues. The CDR3: CASSPFDTSDMADTQYF. CDR3 in DNA: TGTGCCAGCTCACCGTTTGACACGTCTGATATGGCAGATACGCAGTATTTT.

The V gene is TRBV19, the J gene TRBJ1-3, with a weak D call TRBD1 (6 bases). CDR3 length: 15 residues. Germline CDR1 is LNHDA and CDR2 is SQIVND (reference sequence). Trimming removed 3 bases from V and 4 bases from J, with 13 bases in between. In nucleotides, the CDR3 is TGTGCCAGTAGTATTGTCGGGGGCGGCGGAAACACCATATATTTT. Translating gives CASSIVGGGGNTIYF. The full variable domain, with the rest looked up from reference TRBV19 and TRBJ1-3, is DGGITQSPKYLFRKEGQNVTLSCEQNLNHDAMYWYRQDPGQGLRLIYYSQIVNDFQKGDIAEGYSVSREKKESFPLTVTSAQKNPTAFYLCASSIVGGGGNTIYFGEGSWLTVV.

This clone has a handful of counts. The chain combines TRBV3-1 (or the pseudogene TRBV3-2) with TRBJ1-3, with unresolved D. The V end was cut by 2 bases, the J end by 3 bases, with 20 bases between. Germline V gene lookup returns CDR1 LGHDT and CDR2 YNNKEL (reference sequence). The CDR3 is made up of 18 amino acids. The CDR3 DNA is TGTGCCAGCAGCCAATACTCAACAGTGGGGTATGATGGAAACACCATATATTTT. It yields the protein CASSQYSTVGYDGNTIYF.

V usage is TRBV15 and J usage is TRBJ2-1, with TRBD2 matching over 7 bases. The CDR3 has 17 amino acids. The V gene's germline CDR1 is LNHNV and CDR2 YYDKDF (reference sequence). Germline trimming cut 10 bases from V and 2 bases from J; bases unmatched to any gene: 17. The CDR3 spells CANTSKGRAPTYNEQFF. The DNA for the CDR3 is TGTGCCAACACTTCGAAAGGGAGGGCCCCTACCTACAATGAGCAGTTCTTC.

This chain connects TRBV18 to TRBJ1-6; D is undetermined. CDR3 length: 14 residues. V was pared by 0 bases and J by 10 bases, with 10 bases between. Germline CDR1 KGHSH, CDR2 LQKENI. CDR3 residues: CASSPPRPGSPLHF. For the CDR3, the DNA is TGTGCCAGCTCACCACCGCGACCTGGGTCACCCCTCCACTTT.

This clone was seen just once. The V call is TRBV27, the J call TRBJ1-3; TRBD1 matches 8 bases. From germline, CDR1 is MNHEY and CDR2 SMNVEV (reference sequence). This CDR3 spans 15 amino acids. With 5 bases clipped from V and 3 bases from J, the junction kept 6 bases outside the gene matches. The CDR3 here is CASSHQGAGGNTIYF. The DNA for the CDR3 is TGTGCCAGCAGTCACCAGGGGGCGGGTGGAAACACCATATATTTT.

The V call is TRBV2, the J call TRBJ2-6, with D possibly being TRBD1 (5 bases). Germline-derived CDR1 and CDR2 are SNHLY and FYNNEI. The ends were cut back, 8 bases at V and 0 bases at J, with 14 bases in the middle. The CDR3 length is 16 residues. The CDR3 sequence: CASRRGTASGANVLTF. In nucleotides, the CDR3 is TGTGCCAGCCGTAGGGGAACAGCCTCTGGGGCCAACGTCCTGACTTTC. The whole variable domain, filled in from reference TRBV2 and TRBJ2-6, reads EPEVTQTPSHQVTQMGQEVILRCVPISNHLYFYWYRQILGQKVEFLVSFYNNEISEKSEIFDDQFSVERPDGSNFTLKIRSTKLEDSAMYFCASRRGTASGANVLTFGAGSRLTVL.